What follows are 6 T cell receptor beta chains derived from one specimen sequenced in a study of T cells expressing NK-cell markers. For each CDR3 protein, TCRdb gives one entry from its re-call of the 5' RACE reads, without DNA. There are 130,000 to 150,000 distinct CDR3 sequences in the sample, with approximately 12% held by the top ten. Sample: blood T cells: a sorted CD56 or NKG2C T cell subset, CD4+ or CD8+ T cells, or bulk PBMC T cells (not recorded which). Source of these receptors: a man aged 18 to 29 in good health.

The chain joins TRBV6-5 to TRBJ2-7. CDR1 and CDR2 from the germline V gene are MNHEY and SVGAGI. This CDR3 region has 12 residues. CDR3: CATASSSYEQYF.

The chain has TRBV5-5 and TRBJ2-5. The length of the CDR3 is 14 residues. Germline CDR1 and CDR2: SGHKS and YYEKEE (reference sequence). The CDR3: CASSSVEQQETQYF.

J is TRBJ2-2 and V is TRBV2. Germline assignment: CDR1 SNHLY and CDR2 FYNNEI. The CDR3 loop spans 15 amino acids. The CDR3 protein is CASSEAYGDTGELFF.

This rearrangement joins TRBV10-3 to TRBJ1-2. Germline CDR1 and CDR2: ENHRY and SYGVKD. The CDR3 is 12 amino acids. CDR3 residues: CAISDLDPGYTF.

This sequence joins TRBV4-1 and TRBJ1-3; the D call of TRBD1 rests on TCRdb alone, since no DNA is present to check it. The CDR3 length is 15 residues. Germline assignment: CDR1 MGHRA and CDR2 YSYEKL. The CDR3 reads CASRGEGAAGNTIYF.

V and J are TRBV29-1 and TRBJ2-1. The V gene's germline CDR1 is SQVTM and CDR2 ANQGSEA. This CDR3 spans 14 amino acids. The CDR3: CSVESFSSYNEQFF.